This TCR beta chain was sequenced in a study of regulatory T cells in long-lasting Graves disease. Overall study context: In persistent Graves' disease, antithyroid drugs had been taken for over 5 years and TSH receptor antibodies stayed positive. Study-wide results and caveats: Persistent patients shared more public clonotypes (over 2,500) than new patients (nearly 1,000).

This clonotype was found a few times. The target antigen is unknown. Arm-PCR with iRepertoire HTBI primers amplified the CDR3 regions for these TCR beta libraries. Each CDR3 protein gets one entry after TCRdb re-called the multiplex PCR reads with MiXCR. The table shows 300,000 to 350,000 distinct CDR3 sequences, with around 20% occurring only once. Sample time point: persistent/refractory GD, antithyroid drugs over 5 years with positive TRAb. The authors made the TCR library using RNA they extracted from PBMCs. EDTA tubes received roughly 9.7 milliliters of drawn peripheral blood. This receptor was identified in a female donor with Graves disease. The sequencing used peripheral blood mononuclear cells (PBMCs), collected when the disease was refractory, from a patient treated with antithyroid drugs.

In DNA form, the CDR3 reads TGTGCCAGCAGTTTTAGTCGGGGGGCCTGCGAGCAGTACTTC. This gives the protein CASSFSRGACEQYF. This chain joins TRBV28 and TRBJ2-7; D perhaps matches TRBD2 (7 bases). CDR1 is MDHEN, CDR2 SYDVKM, per germline. This CDR3 is built from 14 residues. Trimming left V 3 bases short and J 6 bases short, with 15 bases between.